The present entry profiles one T cell receptor (beta chain) with its context. Libraries were prepared by immunoSEQ multiplex PCR; TCRdb keeps only in-frame clonotypes and omits some of them. The sample shows under 55,000 clones, over 70% of them seen only once. This record belongs to a study of PD-L1 blockade in urothelial cancer. The CDR3 has 14 amino acids. Looked up from germline, CDR1 is LNHNV and CDR2 is YYDKDF (reference sequence). V lost 2 bases and J lost 2; bases outside the gene matches: 2. The sequence derives from a man aged 40-55 years with urothelial cancer. The specimen was PBMCs, collected around atezolizumab (anti-PD-L1) treatment. The chain carries TRBV15 and TRBJ1-1; 7 positions agree with TRBD1. This CDR3 is CATSRNRGNTEAFF. In nucleotides, the CDR3 is TGTGCCACCAGCAGAAACAGGGGCAACACTGAAGCTTTCTTT.